A selection of T cell receptor beta chains follows, all from one sample in a study of molecular identifiers for immune sequencing clone quantification. MiXCR was run by TCRdb on the PCR reads, yielding one entry per CDR3 protein. This table holds 85,000 to 100,000 distinct CDR3 sequences, approximately 25% found once. What was sequenced was naive CD8+ T cells from blood, with Jurkat cell RNA spiked in. The origin of the receptors is a human donor in good health. Some libraries in this study had Jurkat cell RNA spiked in. Both conserved end residues are part of each CDR3. The D gene is left open where the match is weak. The listing skips clone size in some rows; elsewhere it reads once, few, many or a size class.

v_gene: TRBV30; d_gene: TRBD2; j_gene: TRBJ2-3; abundance: .; CDR3aa: CAGGGGADTQYF
v_gene: TRBV7-9; d_gene: .; j_gene: TRBJ2-5; abundance: many; CDR3aa: CASSSRQVGPQETQYF
v_gene: TRBV5-3; d_gene: TRBD1; j_gene: TRBJ2-7; abundance: .; CDR3aa: CGGSLDRGYEQYF
v_gene: TRBV12-3/TRBV12-4; d_gene: TRBD2; j_gene: TRBJ2-7; abundance: .; CDR3aa: CASSLDSGSVAGTRGRCEQYF
v_gene: TRBV5-6; d_gene: .; j_gene: TRBJ1-1; abundance: .; CDR3aa: CASSLLGTEAFF
v_gene: TRBV27; d_gene: .; j_gene: TRBJ2-7; abundance: many; CDR3aa: CASSLMATHEQYF
v_gene: TRBV20-1; d_gene: TRBD2; j_gene: TRBJ2-3; abundance: many; CDR3aa: CSASGGGASGPTDTQYF
v_gene: TRBV7-8; d_gene: .; j_gene: TRBJ2-5; abundance: many; CDR3aa: CASSLMSVQTDDQETQYF
v_gene: TRBV7-9; d_gene: TRBD1; j_gene: TRBJ1-4; abundance: .; CDR3aa: CARSHSRGVKNAKLFF
v_gene: TRBV7-9; d_gene: .; j_gene: TRBJ2-3; abundance: many; CDR3aa: CASSSEAGSLPTDTQYF
v_gene: TRBV13; d_gene: TRBD1; j_gene: TRBJ2-7; abundance: many; CDR3aa: CASSLRTQGSAEQYF
v_gene: TRBV13; d_gene: .; j_gene: TRBJ2-3; abundance: .; CDR3aa: CASSWGEGAGEDTQYF
v_gene: TRBV11-1; d_gene: .; j_gene: TRBJ2-5; abundance: many; CDR3aa: CASSEAGLGQETQYF
v_gene: TRBV20-1; d_gene: TRBD1; j_gene: TRBJ1-1; abundance: many; CDR3aa: CSAEALIQGAEDTEAFF
v_gene: TRBV6-5; d_gene: .; j_gene: TRBJ2-2; abundance: .; CDR3aa: CASSCIGSTGELFF
v_gene: TRBV7-2; d_gene: .; j_gene: TRBJ1-5; abundance: .; CDR3aa: CASSQGGQHNQPQHF
v_gene: TRBV21-1; d_gene: .; j_gene: TRBJ1-6; abundance: many; CDR3aa: CASSSQDREDSPLHF
v_gene: TRBV20-1; d_gene: .; j_gene: TRBJ2-2; abundance: .; CDR3aa: CSAYPIHANTGELFF
v_gene: TRBV11-2; d_gene: .; j_gene: TRBJ2-3; abundance: many; CDR3aa: CASGRGGLGTDTQYF
v_gene: TRBV13; d_gene: .; j_gene: TRBJ2-5; abundance: many; CDR3aa: CASSRGGEQETQYF
v_gene: TRBV4-1; d_gene: TRBD1; j_gene: TRBJ2-1; abundance: many; CDR3aa: CASSQEDRVNEQFF
v_gene: TRBV3-1; d_gene: .; j_gene: TRBJ1-5; abundance: .; CDR3aa: CARRQEGPGQNQPQHF
v_gene: TRBV28; d_gene: .; j_gene: TRBJ1-2; abundance: few; CDR3aa: CASCEFNYGYTF
v_gene: TRBV28; d_gene: .; j_gene: TRBJ2-5; abundance: few; CDR3aa: CASSYTGGAVQETQYF
v_gene: TRBV5-6; d_gene: TRBD1; j_gene: TRBJ1-1; abundance: many; CDR3aa: CASSHAPTGGAEAFF
v_gene: TRBV4-1; d_gene: TRBD2; j_gene: TRBJ2-3; abundance: many; CDR3aa: CASSRGLAGRSTDTQYF
v_gene: TRBV10-3; d_gene: .; j_gene: TRBJ2-1; abundance: .; CDR3aa: CAISDKGGYEQFF
v_gene: TRBV6-2/TRBV6-3; d_gene: .; j_gene: TRBJ2-1; abundance: many; CDR3aa: CASLQQEGWEQFF
v_gene: TRBV2; d_gene: TRBD1; j_gene: TRBJ2-5; abundance: .; CDR3aa: CASTRDSLQETQYF
v_gene: TRBV7-6; d_gene: .; j_gene: TRBJ1-1; abundance: many; CDR3aa: CASSSLGGPEAFF
v_gene: TRBV13; d_gene: TRBD2; j_gene: TRBJ2-1; abundance: .; CDR3aa: CASSSLSGTAGDEQFF
v_gene: TRBV10-3; d_gene: .; j_gene: TRBJ2-7; abundance: once; CDR3aa: CAISVRGEQYF
v_gene: TRBV27; d_gene: TRBD2; j_gene: TRBJ2-4; abundance: few; CDR3aa: CASGLAGGTENIQYF
v_gene: TRBV18; d_gene: .; j_gene: TRBJ1-2; abundance: many; CDR3aa: CASSPPSTGFDGYTF
v_gene: TRBV9; d_gene: TRBD2; j_gene: TRBJ2-3; abundance: .; CDR3aa: CASSARAGENTDAQYF
v_gene: TRBV18; d_gene: TRBD2; j_gene: TRBJ2-3; abundance: many; CDR3aa: CASSAGTSGTLHTDTQYF
v_gene: TRBV30; d_gene: TRBD2; j_gene: TRBJ2-5; abundance: many; CDR3aa: CAWSVGAGASETQYF
v_gene: TRBV12-5; d_gene: .; j_gene: TRBJ2-5; abundance: many; CDR3aa: CASGFAQETQYF
v_gene: TRBV5-1; d_gene: TRBD1; j_gene: TRBJ2-7; abundance: many; CDR3aa: CASAETGVAYEQYF
v_gene: TRBV10-3; d_gene: TRBD2; j_gene: TRBJ2-5; abundance: .; CDR3aa: CAISEAGAVVGQETQYF
v_gene: TRBV29-1; d_gene: TRBD1; j_gene: TRBJ1-2; abundance: many; CDR3aa: CSVEERPQDRDYYGYTF
v_gene: TRBV3-1; d_gene: TRBD1; j_gene: TRBJ1-2; abundance: many; CDR3aa: CASSQVTGGAEGYTF
v_gene: TRBV9; d_gene: TRBD2; j_gene: TRBJ2-1; abundance: .; CDR3aa: CASSVEREAWNEQFF
v_gene: TRBV28; d_gene: .; j_gene: TRBJ2-3; abundance: many; CDR3aa: CASKPLGSLLTDTQYF
v_gene: TRBV27; d_gene: .; j_gene: TRBJ2-5; abundance: few; CDR3aa: CASSLSWGETQYF
v_gene: TRBV7-2; d_gene: .; j_gene: TRBJ2-4; abundance: many; CDR3aa: CASSFGGKNIQYF
v_gene: TRBV7-9; d_gene: TRBD1; j_gene: TRBJ2-7; abundance: few; CDR3aa: CASSLGGQGFTYEQYF
v_gene: TRBV6-5; d_gene: .; j_gene: TRBJ2-7; abundance: .; CDR3aa: CASSTLDSPYEQYF
v_gene: TRBV27; d_gene: .; j_gene: TRBJ2-3; abundance: many; CDR3aa: CASSLQAPTDTQYF
v_gene: TRBV18; d_gene: .; j_gene: TRBJ2-1; abundance: .; CDR3aa: CASSPVAAPYNEQFF